This TCR beta chain was retrieved from a study of cytomegalovirus exposure and HLA in healthy donors. Study findings and constraints: It was confirmed in vitro that a few of the CMV-associated chains were specific for CMV antigens. Information on immune exposure was restricted to one variable (CMV serostatus). In an earlier analysis, in about 530 donors, most V segments appeared productive either ~90% or ~30% of the time.

Vbeta (60) and Jbeta (13) primers were used in the PCR. This table comes from immunoSEQ multiplex PCR, and its TCRdb copy is limited to in-frame clones, with some not included. The sample shows roughly 80,000 clones, roughly 75% of them seen only once. Donors were ostensibly healthy at sampling, although undocumented immune exposures were probable. The V end was cut by 0 bases, the J end by 0 bases, with 8 bases between. The CDR3 is 15 residues long. Germline V gene lookup returns CDR1 SGHNT and CDR2 YYREEE (reference sequence). Comments on this clone: Its antigen remains unknown.

V and J are TRBV5-4 and TRBJ2-3; D ambiguous. The material sequenced was PBMCs. The TCR originated in a male donor in good health and CMV-seronegative. CDR3 amino acids: CASSLGQTSTDTQYF. CDR3 bases: TGTGCCAGCAGCTTGGGACAAACTAGCACAGATACGCAGTATTTT.